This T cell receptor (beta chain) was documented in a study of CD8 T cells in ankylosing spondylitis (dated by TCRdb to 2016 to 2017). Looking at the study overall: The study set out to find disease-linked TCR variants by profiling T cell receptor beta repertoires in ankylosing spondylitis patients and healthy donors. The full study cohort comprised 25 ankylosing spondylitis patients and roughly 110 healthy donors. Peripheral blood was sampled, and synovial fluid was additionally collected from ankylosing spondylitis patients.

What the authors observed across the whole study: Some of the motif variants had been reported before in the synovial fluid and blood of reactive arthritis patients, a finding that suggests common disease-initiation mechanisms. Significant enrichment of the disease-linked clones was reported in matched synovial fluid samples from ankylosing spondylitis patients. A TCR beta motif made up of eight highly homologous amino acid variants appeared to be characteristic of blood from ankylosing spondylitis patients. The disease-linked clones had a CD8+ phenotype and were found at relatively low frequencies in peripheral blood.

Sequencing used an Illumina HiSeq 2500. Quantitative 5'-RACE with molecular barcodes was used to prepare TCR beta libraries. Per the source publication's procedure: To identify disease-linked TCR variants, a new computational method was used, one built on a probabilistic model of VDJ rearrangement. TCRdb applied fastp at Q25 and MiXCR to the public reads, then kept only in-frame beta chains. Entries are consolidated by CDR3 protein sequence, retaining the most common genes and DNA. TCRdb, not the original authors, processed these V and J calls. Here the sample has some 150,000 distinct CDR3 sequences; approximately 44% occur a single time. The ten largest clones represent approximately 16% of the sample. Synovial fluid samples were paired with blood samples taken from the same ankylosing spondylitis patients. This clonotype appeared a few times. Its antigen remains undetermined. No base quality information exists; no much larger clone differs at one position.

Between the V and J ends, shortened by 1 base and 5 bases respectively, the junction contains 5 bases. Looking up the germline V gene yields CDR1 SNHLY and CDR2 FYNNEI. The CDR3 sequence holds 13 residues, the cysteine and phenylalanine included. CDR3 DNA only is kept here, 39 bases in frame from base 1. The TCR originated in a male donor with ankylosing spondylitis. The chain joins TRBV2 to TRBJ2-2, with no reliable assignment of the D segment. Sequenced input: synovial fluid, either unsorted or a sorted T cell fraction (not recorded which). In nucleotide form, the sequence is TGTGCCAGCAGTGAAGTGGGGACCGGGGAGCTGTTTTTT. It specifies CASSEVGTGELFF.